Listed below are T cell receptor beta chains from one sample, sequenced in a study of shared clonotypes between healthy human individuals. The table came from immunoSEQ multiplex PCR; TCRdb's copy has only in-frame clones and leaves some out. The profile shows about 470,000 clones, about 85% of them singletons. The sample consisted of PBMCs. These receptors originate from a woman in her forties in good health. Some clones in this sample may be carry-over from other donors' samples. Both conserved end residues are part of each CDR3. Each record gives: CDR3 protein, CDR3 DNA, J gene, D gene, V gene, clone size. The D gene is left open where the match is weak. Clone size, where shown, is once, few, many, or a class for clones that have expanded.

CASSLLEDQPQHF TGTGCCAGCAGCTTACTAGAGGATCAGCCCCAGCATTTT TRBJ1-5 - TRBV7-9 -
CASSLDLSGSTGELFF TGCGCCAGCAGCTTGGATCTTAGCGGGAGCACCGGGGAGCTGTTTTTT TRBJ2-2 TRBD2 TRBV5-1 few
CASSLGETYNEQFF TGCGCCAGCAGCTTGGGAGAAACCTACAATGAGCAGTTCTTC TRBJ2-1 - TRBV5-1 few
CASSEQGHEQYF TGCGCCAGCAGCGAACAGGGCCACGAGCAGTACTTC TRBJ2-7 - TRBV5-1 few
CASSLLGLAGVEQYF TGCGCCAGCAGCTTGTTAGGACTAGCGGGAGTCGAGCAGTACTTC TRBJ2-7 TRBD2 TRBV5-1 -
CAISEEANQPQHF TGTGCCATCAGTGAGGAGGCCAATCAGCCCCAGCATTTT TRBJ1-5 - TRBV10-3 -
CASSLASEETQYF TGCGCCAGCAGCTTAGCTAGCGAGGAGACCCAGTACTTC TRBJ2-5 - TRBV5-1 -
CASSESRLYNEQFF TGCGCCAGCAGTGAGTCGAGACTTTACAATGAGCAGTTCTTC TRBJ2-1 - TRBV10-2 -
CASRTLGESTDTQYF TGCGCCAGCAGAACACTAGGGGAAAGCACAGATACGCAGTATTTT TRBJ2-3 - TRBV5-1 -
CASSPPVVGYEQYF TGTGCCAGCAGCCCCCCGGTTGTGGGATACGAGCAGTACTTC TRBJ2-7 - TRBV7-2 -
CASKASGSSYEQYF TGTGCCAGCAAGGCTAGCGGGAGCTCCTACGAGCAGTACTTC TRBJ2-7 TRBD2 TRBV6-1 -
CASMSRTVNNEQFF TGTGCCAGCATGAGTCGGACAGTTAACAATGAGCAGTTCTTC TRBJ2-1 - TRBV28 -
CASSLYSGNTIYF TGTGCCAGCAGTTTATATTCCGGAAACACCATATATTTT TRBJ1-3 - TRBV28 -
CASRPTLAGRYEQYF TGCGCCAGCAGACCTACACTAGCGGGAAGATACGAGCAGTACTTC TRBJ2-7 TRBD2 TRBV5-1 -
CASSPEGSTGELFF TGTGCCAGCTCACCAGAGGGGAGCACCGGGGAGCTGTTTTTT TRBJ2-2 - TRBV18 -
CASSLGGSYNEQFF TGTGCCAGCAGCTTAGGTGGGTCCTACAATGAGCAGTTCTTC TRBJ2-1 - TRBV7-2 once